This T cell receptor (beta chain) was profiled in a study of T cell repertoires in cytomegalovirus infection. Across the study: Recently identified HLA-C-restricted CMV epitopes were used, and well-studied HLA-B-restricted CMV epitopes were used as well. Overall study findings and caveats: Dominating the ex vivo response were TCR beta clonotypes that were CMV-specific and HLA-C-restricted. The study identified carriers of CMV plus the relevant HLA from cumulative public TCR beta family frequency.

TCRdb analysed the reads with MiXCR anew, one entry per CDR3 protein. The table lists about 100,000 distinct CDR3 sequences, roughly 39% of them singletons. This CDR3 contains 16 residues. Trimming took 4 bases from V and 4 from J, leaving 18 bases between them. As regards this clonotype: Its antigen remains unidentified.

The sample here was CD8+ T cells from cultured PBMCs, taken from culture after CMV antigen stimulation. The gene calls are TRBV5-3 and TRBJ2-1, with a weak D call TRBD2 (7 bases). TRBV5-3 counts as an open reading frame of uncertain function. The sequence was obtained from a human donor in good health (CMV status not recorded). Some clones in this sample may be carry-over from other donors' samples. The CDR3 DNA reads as TGTGCCAGAAGCCGGGGGGCAGGGGAGGAATACAATGAGCAGTTCTTC. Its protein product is CARSRGAGEEYNEQFF.